This is a list of T cell receptor beta chains from one sample in a study of shared clonotypes between healthy human individuals. The data were produced by immunoSEQ multiplex PCR, yet TCRdb's version contains in-frame clones alone and is incomplete. The repertoire holds about 1.9 million clones, with roughly 95% as singletons. Sequencing was performed on naive CD8+ T cells from PBMCs. The receptors were gathered from a man between 18 and 29 years old in good health. Some clones in this sample may be carry-over from other donors' samples. Both conserved end residues are part of each CDR3. A D gene is named only where the DNA matches it firmly. Clone size appears in some rows only: once, few, many, or a class for an expanded clone.

size: NA; J: TRBJ2-7; D: NA; V: TRBV27; CDR3: CASSPSHSDRMTYEQYF; DNA: TGTGCCAGCAGTCCTTCTCACTCCGACAGGATGACCTACGAGCAGTACTTC
size: NA; J: TRBJ2-1; D: NA; V: TRBV19; CDR3: CASSWGLVRNEQFF; DNA: TGTGCCAGTAGTTGGGGGTTGGTTCGGAATGAGCAGTTCTTC
size: NA; J: TRBJ2-5; D: NA; V: TRBV10-1; CDR3: CASSGSGGETQYF; DNA: TGCGCCAGCAGTGGCAGTGGAGGAGAGACCCAGTACTTC
size: NA; J: TRBJ1-4; D: NA; V: TRBV4-1; CDR3: CASSQGISFTNEKLFF; DNA: TGCGCCAGCAGCCAGGGGATAAGTTTCACTAATGAAAAACTGTTTTTT
size: NA; J: TRBJ2-1; D: NA; V: TRBV7-9; CDR3: CASSSNSGQLNNEQFF; DNA: TGTGCCAGCAGCTCAAATTCGGGACAACTCAACAATGAGCAGTTCTTC
size: NA; J: TRBJ2-3; D: NA; V: TRBV9; CDR3: CASSVNGPDTQYF; DNA: TGTGCCAGCAGCGTAAACGGCCCAGATACGCAGTATTTT
size: NA; J: TRBJ2-7; D: NA; V: TRBV7-3; CDR3: CASSLGVSYEQYF; DNA: TGTGCCAGCAGCTTAGGAGTCTCCTACGAGCAGTACTTC
size: NA; J: TRBJ2-7; D: NA; V: TRBV27; CDR3: CASSSLGRHEQYF; DNA: TGTGCCAGCAGTTCCTTAGGCAGGCACGAGCAGTACTTC
size: NA; J: TRBJ1-4; D: TRBD1; V: TRBV27; CDR3: CASSPLEGAQEKLFF; DNA: TGTGCCAGCAGTCCCCTGGAGGGGGCGCAGGAAAAACTGTTTTTT
size: NA; J: TRBJ1-5; D: NA; V: TRBV7-6; CDR3: CASSPSWGEGSNQPQHF; DNA: TGTGCCAGCAGCCCCAGTTGGGGGGAAGGGAGCAATCAGCCCCAGCATTTT
size: once; J: TRBJ2-3; D: TRBD2; V: TRBV4-3; CDR3: CASSQSLAGLSTDTQYF; DNA: TGCGCCAGCAGCCAGTCGTTAGCGGGATTAAGCACAGATACGCAGTATTTT
size: NA; J: TRBJ1-2; D: NA; V: TRBV10-3; CDR3: CAIQPGTGDHGYTF; DNA: TGTGCCATCCAACCAGGGACCGGGGACCATGGCTACACCTTC
size: NA; J: TRBJ1-5; D: NA; V: TRBV6-5; CDR3: CASSYTGLGNQPQHF; DNA: TGTGCCAGCAGTTACACCGGGCTGGGCAATCAGCCCCAGCATTTT
size: NA; J: TRBJ2-7; D: TRBD1; V: TRBV6-6; CDR3: CASSLRQGESDQYF; DNA: TGTGCCAGCAGCCTGAGACAGGGAGAGTCGGATCAGTACTTC
size: NA; J: TRBJ1-2; D: NA; V: TRBV6-5; CDR3: CASSYGTGGGYTF; DNA: TGTGCCAGCAGTTACGGGACGGGTGGGGGATACACCTTC
size: NA; J: TRBJ2-2; D: NA; V: TRBV28; CDR3: CASSLSVFGGAGELFF; DNA: TGTGCCAGCAGTTTGTCAGTCTTTGGGGGCGCCGGGGAGCTGTTTTTT
size: NA; J: TRBJ2-7; D: TRBD1; V: TRBV29-1; CDR3: CSVVTGSYEQYF; DNA: TGCAGCGTCGTGACAGGGTCCTACGAGCAGTACTTC
size: NA; J: TRBJ2-1; D: TRBD2; V: TRBV11-2; CDR3: CASSLDPGAGNEQFF; DNA: TGTGCCAGCAGCTTAGATCCGGGAGCGGGGAATGAGCAGTTCTTC
size: NA; J: TRBJ2-7; D: TRBD1; V: TRBV27; CDR3: CASSLSAGGMYEQYF; DNA: TGTGCCAGCAGTTTATCGGCAGGGGGCATGTACGAGCAGTACTTC
size: NA; J: TRBJ2-2; D: TRBD1; V: TRBV6-5; CDR3: CASSYSGGENTGELFF; DNA: TGTGCCAGCAGTTACTCAGGGGGCGAAAACACCGGGGAGCTGTTTTTT
size: NA; J: TRBJ2-7; D: NA; V: TRBV28; CDR3: CASSLTDSYEQYF; DNA: TGTGCCAGCAGTTTAACTGACTCCTACGAGCAGTACTTC
size: NA; J: TRBJ1-1; D: TRBD1; V: TRBV2; CDR3: CASSVSGQINTEAFF; DNA: TGTGCCAGCAGTGTTTCGGGACAGATCAACACTGAAGCTTTCTTT
size: NA; J: TRBJ2-4; D: NA; V: TRBV7-9; CDR3: CASSSDTGDIQYF; DNA: TGTGCCAGCAGCTCTGACACGGGTGACATTCAGTACTTC
size: once; J: TRBJ2-2; D: NA; V: TRBV4-1; CDR3: CASSLPAGELFF; DNA: TGCGCCAGCAGCCTGCCCGCCGGGGAGCTGTTTTTT
size: NA; J: TRBJ1-2; D: NA; V: TRBV29-1; CDR3: CSVWAGANYGYTF; DNA: TGCAGCGTTTGGGCAGGGGCTAACTATGGCTACACCTTC
size: NA; J: TRBJ2-5; D: NA; V: TRBV27; CDR3: CASSLAVKETQYF; DNA: TGTGCCAGCAGTTTGGCAGTAAAAGAGACCCAGTACTTC
size: NA; J: TRBJ2-7; D: NA; V: TRBV27; CDR3: CASGPEPGLIYEQYF; DNA: TGTGCCAGCGGCCCAGAACCGGGACTTATCTACGAGCAGTACTTC
size: few; J: TRBJ2-1; D: NA; V: TRBV27; CDR3: CASSLQGTYNEQFF; DNA: TGTGCCAGCAGTTTACAGGGTACCTACAATGAGCAGTTCTTC
size: NA; J: TRBJ2-4; D: NA; V: TRBV25-1; CDR3: CASRSISIQNIQYF; DNA: TGTGCCAGCAGATCCATTAGCATCCAAAACATTCAGTACTTC
size: NA; J: TRBJ1-2; D: TRBD1; V: TRBV15; CDR3: CATIDRGHANYGYTF; DNA: TGTGCCACCATAGACAGGGGGCATGCTAACTATGGCTACACCTTC
size: NA; J: TRBJ2-7; D: NA; V: TRBV27; CDR3: CASSLSWDMSYEQYF; DNA: TGTGCCAGCAGTTTATCGTGGGACATGTCCTACGAGCAGTACTTC
size: NA; J: TRBJ1-3; D: TRBD1; V: TRBV9; CDR3: CASSVGDRGGNTIYF; DNA: TGTGCCAGCAGCGTAGGGGACAGGGGTGGAAACACCATATATTTT
size: NA; J: TRBJ1-1; D: NA; V: TRBV28; CDR3: CASSYKQWGGLNTEAFF; DNA: TGTGCCAGCAGTTACAAACAATGGGGGGGGTTGAACACTGAAGCTTTCTTT
size: NA; J: TRBJ2-5; D: NA; V: TRBV5-6; CDR3: CASSFGGEETQYF; DNA: TGTGCCAGCAGCTTCGGAGGGGAAGAGACCCAGTACTTC
size: NA; J: TRBJ2-6; D: NA; V: TRBV28; CDR3: CASGYFGANVLTF; DNA: TGTGCCAGCGGGTACTTCGGGGCCAACGTCCTGACTTTC
size: NA; J: TRBJ2-7; D: TRBD1; V: TRBV7-8; CDR3: CASSLDGTAYEQYF; DNA: TGTGCCAGCAGCTTAGACGGGACAGCCTACGAGCAGTACTTC
size: NA; J: TRBJ1-2; D: TRBD1; V: TRBV27; CDR3: CASRTTGDGYTF; DNA: TGTGCCAGCAGGACAACAGGGGACGGCTACACCTTC
size: NA; J: TRBJ2-7; D: TRBD2; V: TRBV28; CDR3: CASRRGLAGAGSYEQYF; DNA: TGTGCCAGCAGGCGCGGACTAGCGGGAGCTGGGTCCTACGAGCAGTACTTC
size: NA; J: TRBJ1-5; D: NA; V: TRBV27; CDR3: CASSFRYQPQHF; DNA: TGTGCCAGCAGTTTTAGGTATCAGCCCCAGCATTTT
size: once; J: TRBJ1-3; D: NA; V: TRBV7-2; CDR3: CASSHQSSSGNTIYF; DNA: TGTGCCAGCAGCCACCAGAGCAGCTCTGGAAACACCATATATTTT
size: NA; J: TRBJ1-4; D: TRBD1; V: TRBV15; CDR3: CATSRDLMTGGIGKLFF; DNA: TGTGCCACCAGCAGAGATTTGATGACAGGGGGTATCGGAAAACTGTTTTTT
size: NA; J: TRBJ1-2; D: NA; V: TRBV28; CDR3: CASRLGAVSGYTF; DNA: TGTGCCAGCAGGCTAGGGGCAGTGAGTGGCTACACCTTC
size: NA; J: TRBJ1-1; D: NA; V: TRBV15; CDR3: CATSREDWGVDTEAFF; DNA: TGTGCCACCAGCAGAGAGGATTGGGGAGTCGACACTGAAGCTTTCTTT
size: NA; J: TRBJ2-2; D: NA; V: TRBV6-6; CDR3: CASSYVQQSRDGELFF; DNA: TGTGCCAGCAGTTACGTACAGCAAAGCCGGGACGGGGAGCTGTTTTTT
size: NA; J: TRBJ2-1; D: TRBD2; V: TRBV2; CDR3: CASTLPGLAEYNEQFF; DNA: TGTGCCAGCACACTACCGGGACTAGCGGAATACAATGAGCAGTTCTTC
size: NA; J: TRBJ2-3; D: TRBD2; V: TRBV9; CDR3: CASSVGLAGTDTQYF; DNA: TGTGCCAGCAGCGTAGGACTAGCGGGAACAGATACGCAGTATTTT